This T cell receptor (beta chain) is drawn from a study of T cells in tuberculosis (dated by TCRdb to 2016 to 2018). Describing the broader study: In the study, CD1B tetramers and high-throughput TCR immunosequencing were combined to characterize T cells specific for the mycobacterial lipid antigen glucose monomycolate (GMM). IGRA-negative adolescents, IGRA-positive adolescents with latent tuberculosis and adults with active tuberculosis, about nine per group, were compared in a South African clinical cohort.

The immunoSEQ multiplex PCR assay was used to generate TCR libraries, with TCR-beta and/or TCR-alpha/delta assays applied to each sample. Amplified TCR libraries were sequenced on the Illumina high-throughput platform. Turning to the authors' computational methods: Clustering and dimensionality reduction relied on pairwise TCRdist distances among GMM-specific receptors from T cells that were either sorted ex vivo or expanded in vitro. Each clinical repertoire was scored by mean NN-distance, the average TCRdist to the nearest 10% of tetramer-positive reference sequences. GEM TCR motif frequency was computed as the fraction of unique TCRs matching known GEM sequences by V/J usage and CDR3 length. Linear discriminant analysis with leave-one-out cross-validation, implemented in scikit-learn, was used to classify active tuberculosis. What TCRdb holds here is the immuneACCESS table cut down to in-frame rearrangements. Part of the clones is not present; checked against another copy, under half of the missing clones reflect an unresolved V gene, and the others are unexplained. V and J calls and clone size are copied from that table; D and trimming were computed from the DNA. The sample yields about 30,000 clones; 94% were counted once. The top ten clonotypes cover 6.5% to 8% of the sample.

At study entry, a tuberculin skin test and the QuantiFERON-TB GOLD In-Tube IGRA were used to screen adolescents for latent tuberculosis infection. Unsorted cryopreserved PBMC were immunosequenced, covering on average about 100,000 T cells per clinical donor. Eleven high schools in the Worcester region of the Western Cape, South Africa, served as enrollment sites for adolescents aged 12 to 18 years. Ten adolescents infected with M. tuberculosis and roughly 10 uninfected adolescents were chosen and matched for age and sex. Adolescent PBMC were isolated from freshly drawn heparinized blood by density centrifugation and cryopreserved. Results the study describes overall, beyond this receptor: Smaller mean NN-distances to GMM-specific TCRs were observed in active tuberculosis TCR-alpha repertoires than in IGRA-negative controls, suggesting clonal expansion of GMM-specific TCRs. Smaller NN-distances were partly driven by shorter CDR3-alpha lengths in active tuberculosis patients, and statistical significance was not reached for the TCR-beta difference. With the diverse GMM-specific repertoire as input, a classifier achieved around 90% accuracy (AUROC around 0.88), whereas GEM motif frequencies as input gave 70% accuracy. Which clinical samples got chosen depended on the availability of cryopreserved specimens, and the active tuberculosis cases were adults, whereas the controls were adolescents.

Regarding this clone: Its antigen specificity is not known. No qualities accompany the bases; no much larger clone lies one base away.

Compared with germline, V lacks 8 bases and J lacks 4 bases; bases without a gene match: 6. There are 14 amino acids in the CDR3, from cysteine to phenylalanine inclusive. CDR3 DNA only is kept here, 42 bases in frame from base 1. In the germline V gene, CDR1 corresponds to SNHLY and CDR2 to FYNNEI. Sequenced: PBMCs. This TCR was sampled from a donor aged 10-30 years with latent tuberculosis or without tuberculosis infection. In this chain, TRBV2 is recombined with TRBJ2-5; TRBD1 fits 11 bases in the junction. The DNA is TGTGCCAGCCTCGAGGGACAGGGGGGAGAGACCCAGTACTTC. It translates as CASLEGQGGETQYF.